These 7 T cell receptor beta chains came from one sample sequenced in a study of blood T cells in healthy people across ages. Next came a second PCR, run for roughly 7 to 12 cycles, which used a sample-barcoded 5' primer along with a J-beta primer mix. One entry per CDR3 protein, called by TCRdb with MiXCR from the 5' RACE reads. There are 650,000 to 700,000 distinct CDR3 sequences in the sample; around 52% occur only once, and roughly 13% lies in the top ten. The sample was blood. The origin of the receptors is a woman older than 75 in good health.

With respect to this clonotype: This may come from a read error, since a much larger clone is one base off. The chain has TRBV7-2 and TRBJ2-3; TRBD2 agrees at 7 bases. The CDR3 is 15 residues long. The germline gives CDR1 SGHTA, CDR2 FQGNSA. This CDR3 is CAISFMAGGTDTQYF. Here the CDR3 DNA reads TGTGCCATCAGCTTCATGGCGGGGGGCACAGATACGCAGTATTTT.

There are a few counts of this clonotype. This chain connects TRBV2 to TRBJ1-1; D ambiguous. V gave up 0 bases and J gave up 7 bases, with 12 bases separating them. CDR1 is SNHLY, CDR2 FYNNEI, per germline. There are 14 residues in the CDR3. In DNA form, the CDR3 reads TGTGCCAGCAGTGAAGCAACTCGGACCAGTGAAGCTTTCTTT. This codes for CASSEATRTSEAFF.

The J gene is TRBJ1-5, the V gene TRBV20-1; D perhaps matches TRBD1 (5 bases). The CDR3 is 15 amino acids. Germline V lookup: CDR1 DFQATT, CDR2 SNEGSKA (reference sequence). V gave up 6 bases and J gave up 5 bases, with 20 bases separating them. As DNA, the CDR3 is TGCAGTGCAGCAGGGTCTCGCGCGTGGTATCAGCCCCAGCATTTT. Protein sequence: CSAAGSRAWYQPQHF.

This sequence joins TRBV14 and TRBJ2-5, with 13 bases identical to TRBD2. Losses at the gene ends were 2 bases for V and 2 bases for J; bases not matched to a gene: 5. The CDR3 consists of 17 residues. Germline CDR1 is SGHDN and CDR2 is FVKESK. The CDR3 sequence: CASSQSQGLAGQETQYF. CDR3 nucleotides: TGTGCCAGCAGCCAATCGCAGGGACTAGCGGGGCAAGAGACCCAGTACTTC. Together with reference TRBV14 and TRBJ2-5, the CDR3 gives the full variable domain: EAGVTQFPSHSVIEKGQTVTLRCDPISGHDNLYWYRRVMGKEIKFLLHFVKESKQDESGMPNNRFLAERTGGTYSTLKVQPAELEDSGVYFCASSQSQGLAGQETQYFGPGTRLLVL.

This clonotype was detected ten times or more. V usage is TRBV18 and J usage is TRBJ2-3; D might be TRBD1 (6 bases). This CDR3 has 19 residues. Looked up from germline, CDR1 is KGHSH and CDR2 is LQKENI. V was clipped by 6 bases and J by 3 bases, with 28 bases between them. The CDR3 sequence: CASSLRTIDRLIPTDTQYF. The DNA of the CDR3 is TGTGCCAGCTCCCTTAGAACTATCGACAGGCTCATTCCGACAGATACGCAGTATTTT.

V and J are TRBV5-1 and TRBJ1-2, with D possibly TRBD1 on 6 matching bases. The CDR3 has 15 residues. V was cut by 3 bases and J by 2 bases, with 14 bases left in between. Germline assignment: CDR1 SGHRS and CDR2 YFSETQ. CDR3 loop: CASSWGAWGNYGYTF. CDR3 DNA: TGCGCCAGCAGCTGGGGGGCGTGGGGAAACTATGGCTACACCTTC.

CDR3 sequence: CASSSGQGGTGELFF. CDR3 nucleotides: TGCGCCAGCAGTTCCGGACAGGGGGGGACCGGGGAGCTGTTTTTT. The chain couples TRBV5-1 to TRBJ2-2, with 10 bases lining up with TRBD1. In germline, CDR1 is SGHRS, CDR2 YFSETQ. The junction had 6 bases not matched to a gene; V was cut back by 5 bases and J by 5 bases. This CDR3 spans 15 amino acids.